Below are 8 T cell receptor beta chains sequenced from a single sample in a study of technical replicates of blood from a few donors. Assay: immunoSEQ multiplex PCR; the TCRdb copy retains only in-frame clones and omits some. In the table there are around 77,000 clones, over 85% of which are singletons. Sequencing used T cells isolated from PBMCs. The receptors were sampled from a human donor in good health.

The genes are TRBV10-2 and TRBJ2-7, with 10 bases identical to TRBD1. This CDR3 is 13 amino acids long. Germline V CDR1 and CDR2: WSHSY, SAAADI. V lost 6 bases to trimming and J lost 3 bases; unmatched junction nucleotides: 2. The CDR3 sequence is CASSRDRGYEQYF. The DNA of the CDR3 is TGCGCCAGCAGCAGGGACAGGGGCTACGAGCAGTACTTC.

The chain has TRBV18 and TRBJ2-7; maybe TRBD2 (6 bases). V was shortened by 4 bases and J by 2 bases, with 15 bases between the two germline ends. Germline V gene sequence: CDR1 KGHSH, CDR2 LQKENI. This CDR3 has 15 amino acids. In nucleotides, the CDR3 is TGTGCCAGCTCACAAACGACACCGGGAGCCTACGAGCAGTACTTC. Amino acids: CASSQTTPGAYEQYF. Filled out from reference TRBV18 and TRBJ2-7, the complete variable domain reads NAGVMQNPRHLVRRRGQEARLRCSPMKGHSHVYWYRQLPEEGLKFMVYLQKENIIDESGMPKERFSAEFPKEGPSILRIQQVVRGDSAAYFCASSQTTPGAYEQYFGPGTRLTVT.

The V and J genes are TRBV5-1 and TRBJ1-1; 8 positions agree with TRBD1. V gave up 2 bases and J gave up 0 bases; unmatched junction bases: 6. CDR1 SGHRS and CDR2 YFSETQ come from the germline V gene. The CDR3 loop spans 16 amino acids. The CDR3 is CASSFSTGAMNTEAFF. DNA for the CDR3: TGCGCCAGCAGCTTCTCGACAGGGGCGATGAACACTGAAGCTTTCTTT.

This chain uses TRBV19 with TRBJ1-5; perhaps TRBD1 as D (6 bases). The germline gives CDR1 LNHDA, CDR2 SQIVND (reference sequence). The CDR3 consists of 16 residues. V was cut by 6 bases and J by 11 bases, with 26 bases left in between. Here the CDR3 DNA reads TGTGCCAGTAGGCTCGCCACCGGGACACCTAGGTGGGCCCAGCATTTT. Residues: CASRLATGTPRWAQHF.

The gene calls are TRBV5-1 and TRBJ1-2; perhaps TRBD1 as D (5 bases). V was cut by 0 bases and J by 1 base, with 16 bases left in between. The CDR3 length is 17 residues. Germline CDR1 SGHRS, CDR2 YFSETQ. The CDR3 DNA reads TGCGCCAGCAGCTTGGTGCGTTCCGAGACAGATAACTATGGCTACACCTTC. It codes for CASSLVRSETDNYGYTF.

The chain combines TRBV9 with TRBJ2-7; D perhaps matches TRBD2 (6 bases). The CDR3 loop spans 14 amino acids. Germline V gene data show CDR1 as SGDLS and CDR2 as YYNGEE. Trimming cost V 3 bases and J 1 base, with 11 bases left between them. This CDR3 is CASSAGTDSYEQYF. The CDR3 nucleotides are TGTGCCAGCAGCGCCGGGACTGATTCCTACGAGCAGTACTTC.

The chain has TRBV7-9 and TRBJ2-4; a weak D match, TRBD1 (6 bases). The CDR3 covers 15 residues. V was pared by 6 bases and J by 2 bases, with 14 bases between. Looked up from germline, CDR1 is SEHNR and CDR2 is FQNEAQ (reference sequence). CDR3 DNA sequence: TGTGCCAGCAGACATTCAGGGGCGTCCAAAAACATTCAGTACTTC. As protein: CASRHSGASKNIQYF.

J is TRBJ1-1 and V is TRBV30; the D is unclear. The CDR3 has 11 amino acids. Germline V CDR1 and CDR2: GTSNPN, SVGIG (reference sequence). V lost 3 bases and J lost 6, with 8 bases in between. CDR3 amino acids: CAWRAGSEAFF. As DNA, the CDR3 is TGTGCCTGGAGGGCCGGGTCTGAAGCTTTCTTT.